One and the same sample provided the 9 T cell receptor beta chains below, sequenced in a study of blood T cell repertoires in COVID-19. Produced via immunoSEQ multiplex PCR; TCRdb's table is partial and in-frame only. The profile shows 150,000 to 200,000 clones, 85% of them singletons. What was sequenced was peripheral blood. All receptors come from a human donor with acute or convalescent COVID-19. The donor label of this sample is uncertain.

The chain carries TRBV9 and TRBJ1-6, with D uncertain. CDR1 SGDLS and CDR2 YYNGEE come from the germline V gene. CDR3 length: 16 amino acids. Between the trimmed V and J ends, which lost 4 bases and 0 bases, there was a span of 11 bases. This CDR3 reads CASSPQKNSYNSPLHF. CDR3 nucleotides: TGTGCCAGCAGCCCCCAGAAAAACTCCTATAATTCACCCCTCCACTTT.

V is TRBV9 and J is TRBJ1-2; the match to TRBD1 covers 7 bases. From germline, CDR1 is SGDLS and CDR2 YYNGEE. V shed 0 bases, J shed 9 bases, and the junction held 8 bases outside the gene matches. This CDR3 has 14 residues. The CDR3 sequence: CASSVVSQGDSYTF. CDR3 sequence (DNA): TGTGCCAGCAGCGTAGTAAGCCAGGGGGATAGCTACACCTTC.

This chain joins TRBV6-2 or TRBV6-3 and TRBJ1-1; the match to TRBD1 covers 10 bases. This CDR3 is 16 amino acids long. V lost 4 bases, J lost 4 bases, and 9 bases stayed unmatched. The germline CDR1 and CDR2 sequences are MNHEY and SVGEGT. CDR3 nucleotides: TGTGCCAGCAGTTCCCGGGACAGGGGCCCCAGCACTGAAGCTTTCTTT. Translation gives CASSSRDRGPSTEAFF.

V gene TRBV5-4 combines with J gene TRBJ1-1; 9 bases map to TRBD1. The germline gives CDR1 SGHNT, CDR2 YYREEE (reference sequence). V lost 1 base to trimming and J lost 6 bases; unmatched junction nucleotides: 7. The CDR3 is 15 amino acids. The CDR3 nucleotides read TGTGCCAGCAGCTTGAACCGGGACAGGGTGGCTGAAGCTTTCTTT. Translated, it gives CASSLNRDRVAEAFF.

This clone appeared a few times. The V call is TRBV3-1 (or the pseudogene TRBV3-2), the J call TRBJ2-7, with TRBD1 matching over 9 bases. V was pared by 2 bases and J by 5 bases, with 7 bases of the junction left unmatched. CDR3 length: 15 amino acids. CDR1 is LGHDT, CDR2 YNNKEL, per germline (reference sequence). Written as DNA, the CDR3 is TGTGCCAGCAGCCAATCCGGGACAGGGAGGGACGAGCAGTACTTC. It is translated as CASSQSGTGRDEQYF.

This chain links TRBV19 with TRBJ2-1, with D possibly being TRBD2 (6 bases). Germline CDR1 and CDR2: LNHDA and SQIVND (reference sequence). The CDR3 runs 16 residues. Trimming left V 10 bases short and J 7 bases short, with 26 bases between. As DNA, the CDR3 is TGTGCCACCACACTAGCTGCCGGCGGCAGGAGGAATGAGCAGTTCTTC. It encodes CATTLAAGGRRNEQFF.

This chain links TRBV12-3 or TRBV12-4 with TRBJ1-1; D possibly corresponds to TRBD1 (5 bases). Between the trimmed V and J ends, which lost 4 bases and 3 bases, there was a span of 9 bases. This CDR3 has 13 residues. CDR3 residues: CASSYGGDTEAFF. Written as DNA, the CDR3 is TGTGCCAGCAGTTATGGGGGGGACACTGAAGCTTTCTTT.

This clone occurred a few times. The rearrangement links TRBV6-5 to TRBJ1-2; D perhaps matches TRBD1 (5 bases). This CDR3 is built from 13 residues. The germline gives CDR1 MNHEY, CDR2 SVGAGI. V was shortened by 6 bases and J by 2 bases, with 10 bases between the two germline ends. The CDR3 loop is CASRNRNNYGYTF. Here the CDR3 DNA reads TGTGCCAGCAGGAACAGGAACAACTATGGCTACACCTTC.

The chain employs TRBV12-5 and TRBJ1-2; TRBD1 aligns across 7 bases. In germline, CDR1 is LGHNT, CDR2 FRNRAP. The V and J ends lost 1 base and 7 bases, in that order; junction bases with no gene match: 6. The CDR3 consists of 14 residues. CDR3 nucleotide sequence: TGTGCTAGTGGTTTGGAGGGGGCTGTTTTTGGCTACACCTTC. This translates into CASGLEGAVFGYTF.